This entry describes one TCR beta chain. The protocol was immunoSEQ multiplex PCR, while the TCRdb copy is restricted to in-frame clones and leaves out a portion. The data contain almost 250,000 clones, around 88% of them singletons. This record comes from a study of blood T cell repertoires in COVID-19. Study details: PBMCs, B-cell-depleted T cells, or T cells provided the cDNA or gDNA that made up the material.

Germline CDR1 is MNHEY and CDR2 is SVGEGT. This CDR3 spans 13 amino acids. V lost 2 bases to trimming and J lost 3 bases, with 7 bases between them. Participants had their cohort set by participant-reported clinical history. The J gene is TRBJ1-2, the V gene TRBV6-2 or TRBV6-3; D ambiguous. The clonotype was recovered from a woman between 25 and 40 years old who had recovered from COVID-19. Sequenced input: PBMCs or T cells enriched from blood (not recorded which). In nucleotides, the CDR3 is TGTGCCAGCAGTTACGCGCACCACTATGGCTACACCTTC. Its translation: CASSYAHHYGYTF.